Listed below are T cell receptor beta chains from one sample, sequenced in a study of early T cells in non-severe SARS-CoV-2 infection. One entry per CDR3 protein results from TCRdb running MiXCR on the 5' RACE reads. The data show about 40,000 distinct CDR3 sequences, about 5.3% seen once. The sequenced sample consisted of whole blood. These receptors were collected from an adult who was a healthcare worker with PCR-confirmed SARS-CoV-2 infection or an uninfected control (not recorded which). CDR3s include the opening cysteine and the closing phenylalanine or tryptophan. The D gene is left open where the match is weak. Expanded clones are given a class, and other clones once, few, many or no size at all.

TRBJ2-7 NA TRBV6-5 many TGTGCCAGCAGTTACTCGGGCGGCCCTCTTTACGAGCAGTACTTC CASSYSGGPLYEQYF
TRBJ2-1 TRBD2 TRBV6-2/TRBV6-3 many TGTGCCAGCAGAAGACTAGCGGGGGGGAGTTACAATGAGCAGTTCTTC CASRRLAGGSYNEQFF
TRBJ1-3 NA TRBV7-9 many TGTGCCAGCAGCTTAGCCGTTGGAAACACCATATATTTT CASSLAVGNTIYF
TRBJ2-7 NA TRBV29-1 few TGCAGCGTTGTGACAGTAGTCTACGAGCAGTACTTC CSVVTVVYEQYF
TRBJ2-2 NA TRBV5-1 NA TGCGCCAGCAGCCTGGGACAAGTCCACACCGGGGAGCTGTTTTTT CASSLGQVHTGELFF
TRBJ1-1 NA TRBV5-1 many TGCGCCAGCAGCTTGGACGGACCAGGTAGCACTGAAGCTTTCTTT CASSLDGPGSTEAFF
TRBJ1-2 NA TRBV11-2 many TGTGCCAGCAGCTCAGCTCGATTGCCCCATGGCTACACCTTC CASSSARLPHGYTF
TRBJ2-1 NA TRBV10-3 few TGTGCCTCCACGGAGGGCCAAGAGCAGTTCTTC CASTEGQEQFF
TRBJ2-1 TRBD2 TRBV6-5 many TGTGCCAGCAGCCTAAGCGGGAGTCGTTACAATGAGCAGTTCTTC CASSLSGSRYNEQFF
TRBJ1-1 TRBD1 TRBV11-2 NA TGTGCCAGCAGCTTCGACAGGGGTGGAACTGAAGCTTTCTTT CASSFDRGGTEAFF
TRBJ1-1 NA TRBV10-2 many TGCGCCAGCAGTGGGTACCTGGACACCGACTCTGAAGCTTTCTTT CASSGYLDTDSEAFF
TRBJ2-7 TRBD2 TRBV6-5 many TGTGCCAGCAGTTACCGCCTAGGGACTAACAGATACGAGCAGTACTTC CASSYRLGTNRYEQYF
TRBJ2-1 TRBD2 TRBV4-2 many TGTGCCAGCAGCCAAGATTTGTTCGGGACTAGCGGGAGTTATGAGCAGTTCTTC CASSQDLFGTSGSYEQFF
TRBJ1-1 NA TRBV12-3/TRBV12-4 many TGTGCCAGCAGGATCTGGACAACCCGGCACACTGAAGCTTTCTTT CASRIWTTRHTEAFF
TRBJ1-3 NA TRBV10-3 many TGTGCCATCAGTGAGTCGGCAGGAAATCGAAACACCATATATTTT CAISESAGNRNTIYF
TRBJ2-7 NA TRBV30 many TGTGCCTGGAGGTTGTACGGAATCTCCTACGAGCAGTACTTC CAWRLYGISYEQYF
TRBJ2-4 TRBD2 TRBV5-4 many TGTGCCAGCAGCTTGAGCCTAGCGGGGGACAAAAACATTCAGTACTTC CASSLSLAGDKNIQYF
TRBJ2-7 NA TRBV5-4 many TGTGCCAGCAGCTTGGGAGGTGGGGTCTACGAGCAGTACTTC CASSLGGGVYEQYF
TRBJ2-2 TRBD1 TRBV12-3/TRBV12-4 many TGTGCCAGCAGTTTATACCAGGGGGCTGGGGACACCGGGGAGCTGTTTTTT CASSLYQGAGDTGELFF
TRBJ2-3 NA TRBV7-6 many TGTGCCAGCAGCTTACGGGGACTGGGAGCAGATACGCAGTATTTT CASSLRGLGADTQYF
TRBJ1-6 NA TRBV12-3/TRBV12-4 many TGTGCCAGCAGCGCCCGGGACGATTCACCCCTCCACTTT CASSARDDSPLHF
TRBJ1-5 NA TRBV20-1 many TGCAGTGCTAGTCCCATTGGGAGCAATCAGCCCCAGCATTTT CSASPIGSNQPQHF
TRBJ2-2 TRBD2 TRBV5-1 many TGCGCCAGCAGCGCAATACTAGCGGGAGGCACCGGGGAGCTGTTTTTT CASSAILAGGTGELFF
TRBJ2-3 TRBD2 TRBV6-6 many TGTGCCAGCAGTTACAAGGCTAGCGGGGCGGATACGCAGTATTTT CASSYKASGADTQYF
TRBJ2-2 NA TRBV19 many TGTGCCAGTCTTCGGGCCCCGGGGACCGGGGAGCTGTTTTTT CASLRAPGTGELFF
TRBJ2-1 NA TRBV28 few TGTGCCAGCAGTATCCAGAGGGGAGAGCAGTTCTTC CASSIQRGEQFF
TRBJ1-1 NA TRBV28 many TGTGCCAGCAGTTTATTAACGGGGGGCACTGAAGCTTTCTTT CASSLLTGGTEAFF
TRBJ1-2 TRBD1 TRBV20-1 many TGCAGTGCCGAGGACAGGGTCACGGACTCTAACACCTTC CSAEDRVTDSNTF
TRBJ2-7 NA TRBV6-2/TRBV6-3 many TGTGCCAGCAGTTACAGGGATTACGAGCAGTACTTC CASSYRDYEQYF
TRBJ2-7 NA TRBV4-2 NA TGTGCCAGCAGCCAACCACAGGGTTCCGCATCCTACGAGCAGTACTTC CASSQPQGSASYEQYF
TRBJ1-6 TRBD1 TRBV20-1 many TGCAGTGCTAGCGACAGGGGTAATTCACCCCTCCACTTT CSASDRGNSPLHF
TRBJ1-5 NA TRBV7-9 many TGTGCCAGCAGCTTAGCGAGCAGGGACGATCAGCCCCAGCATTTT CASSLASRDDQPQHF
TRBJ2-7 TRBD1 TRBV5-1 few TGCGCCAGCAGCTCCTTGCCTCTGGGACAGGACTCCTACGAGCAGTACTTC CASSSLPLGQDSYEQYF
TRBJ2-1 TRBD2 TRBV20-1 NA TGCAGTGCTAGAGATGCTGCTAGCGGGTTATACAATGAGCAGTTCTTC CSARDAASGLYNEQFF
TRBJ2-1 NA TRBV2 medium-sized TGTGCCAGCAACGCGGATAGCTCCTACAATGAGCAGTTCTTC CASNADSSYNEQFF
TRBJ2-7 TRBD2 TRBV9 many TGTGCCAGCAGTGACCCGGGACTAGCGGGGTCTGACTACGAGCAGTACTTC CASSDPGLAGSDYEQYF
TRBJ2-7 TRBD2 TRBV28 NA TGTGCCAGCAGCCCTTGGAATAGCGGGAGCTCCTACGAGCAGTACTTC CASSPWNSGSSYEQYF
TRBJ2-1 TRBD2 TRBV27 many TGTGCCAGCACCCGCGGGACTAGCGGAGACAATGAGCAGTTCTTC CASTRGTSGDNEQFF
TRBJ1-5 NA TRBV11-2 NA TGTGCCAGCAGCTTAGCGGCTTCTCAGCCCCAGCATTTT CASSLAASQPQHF
TRBJ2-6 NA TRBV4-3 medium-sized TGCGCCAGCAGCCAAGAGGCAGGGTCTGGGGCCAACGTCCTGACTTTC CASSQEAGSGANVLTF
TRBJ2-7 NA TRBV28 many TGTGCCAGCAGTTTATCAGGCTACGAGCAGTACTTC CASSLSGYEQYF
TRBJ2-1 TRBD1 TRBV18 many TGTGCCAGCTCACTTACTTCGGGACAGGGAGGTAGTGAGCAGTTCTTC CASSLTSGQGGSEQFF
TRBJ1-5 NA TRBV12-5 many TGTGCTAGTGGTTTGGTATTCCGGGACAGCAATCAGCCCCAGCATTTT CASGLVFRDSNQPQHF
TRBJ2-7 NA TRBV7-2 many TGTGCCAGCAGCTTAGAGGTCGGCCCCTACGAGCAGTACTTC CASSLEVGPYEQYF
TRBJ2-5 TRBD2 TRBV2 many TGTGCCAGCAGTGCAGCGGGGGCCGAGACCCAGTACTTC CASSAAGAETQYF
TRBJ2-3 NA TRBV20-1 many TGCAGTGCTCTTGGACTCGACACAGATACGCAGTATTTT CSALGLDTDTQYF
TRBJ1-1 NA TRBV20-1 many TGCAGTGCGGAACAGGGCCGCGAAGCTTTCTTT CSAEQGREAFF
TRBJ1-1 NA TRBV30 many TGTGCCTGGAGCGGACAGTCTTGGCAGGTCACTGAAGCTTTCTTT CAWSGQSWQVTEAFF
TRBJ2-7 TRBD1 TRBV4-3 many TGCGCCAGCAGCCAAAGGACAGGGAGCTACGAGCAGTACTTC CASSQRTGSYEQYF
TRBJ2-1 NA TRBV24-1 many TGTGCCACCAGTGTTTCCGGGATGGGGTCTGGCAATGAGCAGTTCTTC CATSVSGMGSGNEQFF
TRBJ2-7 NA TRBV20-1 many TGCAGTGCTAGACCCGCCTCCGGGGCCTACGAGCAGTACTTC CSARPASGAYEQYF
TRBJ2-7 TRBD1 TRBV11-2 many TGTGCCAGCAGCTCCATACCGGGACAGTCAGTGCAGTACTTC CASSSIPGQSVQYF
TRBJ2-2 TRBD1 TRBV4-3 few TGCGCCAGCAGCCAAGAACGGACAGGGGGCATGGAGCTGTTTTTT CASSQERTGGMELFF
TRBJ2-2 NA TRBV7-2 many TGTGCCAGCAGCCCCCTAAAGGGAAACACCGGGGAGCTGTTTTTT CASSPLKGNTGELFF
TRBJ2-1 NA TRBV7-2 many TGTGCCAGCACCCGAGGCTGGGGCAATGAGCAGTTCTTC CASTRGWGNEQFF
TRBJ2-7 TRBD1 TRBV28 many TGTGCCAGCAGGGGTCCGAGGGGACAGGGCTACGAGCAGTACTTC CASRGPRGQGYEQYF
TRBJ2-2 NA TRBV7-3 few TGTGCCAGCAGCTCCGCCCGGGCGGATACCGGGGAGCTGTTTTTT CASSSARADTGELFF
TRBJ2-7 NA TRBV11-2 many TGTGCCAGCAGCCCCCGAGGGGTGCCCTCGGATGAGCAGTACTTC CASSPRGVPSDEQYF
TRBJ2-7 TRBD1 TRBV5-1 few TGCGCCAGCAGCTTGGAGGGACAGCCCTACGAGCAGTACTTC CASSLEGQPYEQYF
TRBJ1-1 TRBD1 TRBV5-1 many TGCGCCAGCAGCTTTACAGGGGGCGCGACTGAAGCTTTCTTT CASSFTGGATEAFF